This entry lists 17 T cell receptor beta chains sequenced from one sample in a study of T cells after yellow fever vaccination. MiXCR, applied by TCRdb to the 5' RACE reads, yields one record per CDR3 protein. The sample has approximately 74,000 distinct CDR3 sequences; approximately 6.2% are singletons. The sample was CD4+ T cells sorted from PBMCs, taken around 16 days after the first yellow fever vaccination. Receptors were obtained from a man aged 18 to 30 who received the YFV17D yellow fever vaccine.

This clonotype came up many times. The rearrangement joins TRBV5-1 to TRBJ2-3, with 7 bases identical to TRBD2. CDR1 and CDR2 from the germline V gene are SGHRS and YFSETQ. The length of the CDR3 is 16 residues. J gave up 4 bases and V 3 bases, and 11 bases lay outside the gene matches. The CDR3 DNA reads TGCGCCAGCAGCTGGGGGACTACGACTGTTTCAGATACGCAGTATTTT. This translates into CASSWGTTTVSDTQYF.

This clonotype was seen ten or more times. The J gene is TRBJ2-2, the V gene TRBV10-3, with D possibly matching TRBD2 (5 bases). Germline V gives CDR1 ENHRY, CDR2 SYGVKD. The CDR3 covers 14 residues. V was shortened by 7 bases and J by 2 bases, with 11 bases between the two germline ends. The CDR3 spells CAITRGTNTGELFF. The CDR3, as DNA: TGTGCCATCACCCGGGGTACAAACACCGGGGAGCTGTTTTTT.

This clonotype turned up a few times. V usage is TRBV30 and J usage is TRBJ1-5; unclear D gene. V dropped 3 bases and J dropped 12 bases, with 12 bases sitting between them. The CDR3 covers 11 residues. Germline-derived CDR1 and CDR2 are GTSNPN and SVGIG (reference sequence). CDR3: CAWSESEVQHF. For the CDR3, the DNA is TGTGCCTGGAGCGAGTCGGAGGTCCAGCATTTT.

This clonotype was detected ten times or more. This chain joins TRBV12-3 or TRBV12-4 and TRBJ1-1; D remains ambiguous. The V and J ends lost 3 bases and 10 bases respectively, with 15 bases between them. The CDR3 is 13 amino acids. The CDR3 is CASSFRPVDGAFF. DNA of the CDR3: TGTGCCAGCAGTTTCCGTCCCGTTGACGGAGCTTTCTTT.

This clonotype appeared many times. J is TRBJ2-1 and V is TRBV12-3 or TRBV12-4, with 11 bases identical to TRBD2. J gave up 13 bases and V 6 bases, and 8 bases lay outside the gene matches. The CDR3 extends over 13 amino acids. CDR3 residues: CASSLLAGGSQFF. The CDR3 region has the DNA TGTGCCAGCAGCCTCCTAGCGGGGGGCTCTCAGTTCTTC.

This clonotype was detected many times. The genes are TRBV7-2 and TRBJ1-3; the D is unclear. Germline lookup yields CDR1 SGHTA and CDR2 FQGNSA. The CDR3 is 16 residues long. The V end lost 0 bases, the J end lost 0 bases, and 9 bases lay between the germline ends. In DNA form, the CDR3 reads TGTGCCAGCAGCTTAGCGCCGATTGGCTCTGGAAACACCATATATTTT. It codes for CASSLAPIGSGNTIYF.

This clonotype was counted ten times or more. This chain joins TRBV5-1 and TRBJ2-1, with 7 nucleotides matching TRBD1. The V gene end was trimmed by 5 bases and the J gene end by 4 bases; junction bases not matched to a gene: 3. The CDR3 consists of 13 residues. The germline gives CDR1 SGHRS, CDR2 YFSETQ. CDR3 coding DNA: TGCGCCAGCAGACGGGACAGTTACAATGAGCAGTTCTTC. Residues: CASRRDSYNEQFF.

As to this clonotype: A much larger clone is a single base away; this may be a read error. The genes are TRBV5-1 and TRBJ2-3; TRBD1 matches 7 bases. This CDR3 spans 15 amino acids. The V segment lost 2 bases and the J segment 4 bases; nucleotides outside the gene matches: 7. Germline V gene sequence: CDR1 SGHRS, CDR2 YFSETQ. Here the CDR3 DNA reads TGCGCCAGCAGCTTCGAGGGACAGTTTTCAGATACGCAGTATTTT. Amino acids: CASSFEGQFSDTQYF.

This clonotype came up a few times. The rearrangement uses TRBV7-3 and TRBJ1-5, with no clear D. V lost 0 bases and J lost 3, with 6 bases in between. This CDR3 contains 14 residues. CDR1 and CDR2 from the germline V gene are SGHTA and FQGTGA. The DNA of the CDR3 is TGTGCCAGCAGCTTAACAGGGAACAATCAGCCCCAGCATTTT. Encoded protein: CASSLTGNNQPQHF.

This clonotype was detected ten times or more. The chain combines TRBV5-5 with TRBJ1-4; D not certain. Germline CDR1 is SGHKS and CDR2 is YYEKEE (reference sequence). This CDR3 spans 13 amino acids. V shed 0 bases and J shed 8 bases, with 8 bases lying between them. CDR3 region: CASSLAYREKLFF. The CDR3 bases are TGTGCCAGCAGCTTGGCCTACCGGGAAAAACTGTTTTTT.

This clonotype was detected ten times or more. The rearrangement links TRBV5-6 to TRBJ2-5, with 10 bases that match TRBD1. The V gene end was trimmed by 4 bases and the J gene end by 5 bases; junction bases not matched to a gene: 8. The CDR3 is made up of 15 amino acids. Germline CDR1 and CDR2: SGHDT and YYEEEE. This chain's CDR3 is CASSPGTGVGETQYF. In DNA form, the CDR3 reads TGTGCCAGCAGCCCCGGGACAGGGGTGGGGGAGACCCAGTACTTC.

This clonotype was seen at least ten times. The chain recombines TRBV29-1 with TRBJ1-4; tentatively, D is TRBD1 (5 bases). Germline V gene lookup returns CDR1 SQVTM and CDR2 ANQGSEA. This CDR3 is 11 amino acids long. The ends were cut back, 7 bases at V and 10 bases at J, with 13 bases in the middle. The CDR3 reads CSAGNGTKLFF. CDR3 in DNA: TGCAGCGCTGGAAACGGGACAAAACTGTTTTTT.

This clonotype showed up many times. The J gene is TRBJ2-7, the V gene TRBV6-5; D unresolved. V lost 2 bases and J 7 bases, leaving 12 bases between the germline ends. The CDR3 totals 13 residues. CDR1 and CDR2 from the germline V gene are MNHEY and SVGAGI. CDR3 residues: CASSYGPFREQYF. As DNA, the CDR3 is TGTGCCAGCAGTTACGGCCCTTTTCGGGAGCAGTACTTC.

This clonotype has at least ten counts. The chain carries TRBV5-5 and TRBJ2-1; the match to TRBD1 covers 8 bases. CDR1 is SGHKS, CDR2 YYEKEE, per germline (reference sequence). This CDR3 region has 13 residues. V gave up 2 bases and J gave up 6 bases; unmatched junction bases: 1. In nucleotides, the CDR3 is TGTGCCAGCAGCTTCGGGACAGGCAATGAGCAGTTCTTC. It is translated as CASSFGTGNEQFF.

This clonotype was counted many times. The rearrangement joins TRBV6-5 to TRBJ1-4; 8 positions match TRBD1. There are 14 residues in the CDR3. Per germline, CDR1 MNHEY and CDR2 SVGAGI. Trimming removed 5 bases from V and 2 bases from J; junction bases left unmatched: 1. This chain's CDR3 is CASSRQGTNEKLFF. The CDR3 nucleotides read TGTGCCAGCAGTAGACAGGGGACTAATGAAAAACTGTTTTTT.

This clonotype occurred many times. In DNA form, the CDR3 reads TGTGCCAGCAGTTTGGACTCGGGCCGATCACCCCTCCACTTT. This translates into CASSLDSGRSPLHF. The chain joins TRBV7-2 to TRBJ1-6; unclear D gene. Germline assignment: CDR1 SGHTA and CDR2 FQGNSA. Trimming pared 6 bases from V and 10 bases from J, leaving 16 bases between. This CDR3 is built from 14 residues.

At least ten counts were recorded for this clonotype. The rearrangement joins TRBV4-2 to TRBJ1-1; D call uncertain. The CDR3 covers 13 residues. Germline CDR1 is LGHNA and CDR2 is YNFKEQ. The V gene lost 4 bases and the J gene lost 3 bases, with 9 bases spanning the gap. The CDR3 nucleotides are TGTGCCAGCAGCCCTGGGTTTGACACTGAAGCTTTCTTT. The encoded protein is CASSPGFDTEAFF.